The T cell receptor (beta chain) under discussion was sequenced for a study of blood T cell repertoires in COVID-19. Method: immunoSEQ multiplex PCR; TCRdb's copy keeps in-frame clones and lacks some. Counted here are 200,000 to 250,000 clones, around 88% occurring once; the ten biggest clones make up approximately 2.1%. This clone has more than one count but fewer than ten. The CDR3 length is 15 residues. The V and J ends lost 0 bases and 3 bases respectively, with 11 bases between them. The germline gives CDR1 GTSNPN, CDR2 SVGIG (reference sequence). Categorization into cohorts depended on clinical history that participants reported.

The receptor comes from a woman in her forties or fifties who had recovered from COVID-19. Sequencing was carried out using PBMCs or T cells enriched from blood (not recorded which). V is TRBV30 and J is TRBJ1-4; D may be TRBD1 (6 bases). The CDR3 here is CAWSVGGSANEKLFF. CDR3 bases: TGTGCCTGGAGTGTAGGGGGATCCGCTAATGAAAAACTGTTTTTT.